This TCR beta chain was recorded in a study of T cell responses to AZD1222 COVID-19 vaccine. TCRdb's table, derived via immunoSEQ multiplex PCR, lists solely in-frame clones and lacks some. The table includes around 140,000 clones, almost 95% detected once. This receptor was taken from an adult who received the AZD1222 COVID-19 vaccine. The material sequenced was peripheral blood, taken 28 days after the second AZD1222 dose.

The CDR3 protein is CASSWTGTNEKLFF. The CDR3 coding sequence is TGTGCCAGCAGCTGGACAGGGACTAATGAAAAACTGTTTTTT. The chain has TRBV6-5 and TRBJ1-4; 8 bases line up with TRBD1. Germline V gene sequence: CDR1 MNHEY, CDR2 SVGAGI. The CDR3 is made up of 14 amino acids. The J segment lost 2 bases and the V segment lost 6 bases, leaving 2 bases of the junction unmatched.